The 4 T cell receptor beta chains given below trace back to one sample, sequenced in a study of CD8 T cells in Susac syndrome (dated by TCRdb to between 2019 and 2020). Libraries were prepared through the immunoSEQ multiplex PCR assay. RNA was extracted using the RNeasy kit, and roughly 0.5 to 1 microgram was reverse transcribed with random hexamers. Through fastp at Q25 and MiXCR, TCRdb rebuilt clones from the public reads, retaining in-frame beta chains. Each CDR3 protein gets just one entry, which takes the most common genes and DNA from the rows behind it. The sample profile shows 170,000 or so distinct CDR3 sequences; roughly 95% of them were found once. The top ten hold about 0.16% of the sample. Source material: CD8+ T cells from PBMCs. These receptors all stem from a human donor with multiple sclerosis.

This chain joins TRBV29-1 and TRBJ2-7, with 7 nucleotides matching TRBD1. V dropped 7 bases and J dropped 3; count of bases not matched to a gene: 6. The CDR3 spans 12 residues. CDR1 is SQVTM and CDR2 is ANQGSEA in the germline V gene. Here the CDR3 reads CSGLGQNYEQYF. The DNA for the CDR3 is TGCAGCGGGCTGGGACAGAACTACGAGCAGTACTTC.

This rearrangement joins TRBV20-1 to TRBJ1-5; D is ambiguous. With 4 bases removed from V and 3 bases from J, the gap between germline ends came to 10 bases. The germline CDR1 and CDR2 sequences are DFQATT and SNEGSKA (reference sequence). There are 13 residues in the CDR3. The DNA for the CDR3 is TGCAGTGCTATAAGGGAATTCAATCAGCCCCAGCATTTT. Amino acid sequence: CSAIREFNQPQHF.

The CDR3 DNA reads as TGTGCCAGCAGTTTGACGGGGAGCACTGAAGCTTTCTTT. Residues: CASSLTGSTEAFF. The chain uses TRBV27 and TRBJ1-1; D is uncertain. V lost 3 bases to trimming and J lost 4 bases, with 9 bases between them. Germline V gives CDR1 MNHEY, CDR2 SMNVEV (reference sequence). The CDR3 is 13 amino acids.

This rearrangement joins TRBV4-2 to TRBJ2-5, with D perhaps TRBD2 (5 bases). This CDR3 is built from 15 residues. V lost 2 bases and J 5 bases, leaving 15 bases between the germline ends. Germline values: CDR1 LGHNA, CDR2 YNFKEQ. For the CDR3, the DNA is TGTGCCAGCAGCCAAAGCCCCACCCCGGGGGAGACCCAGTACTTC. Its translation is CASSQSPTPGETQYF.